These T cell receptor beta chains were read from a single sample in a study of shared clonotypes between healthy human individuals. Assay used: immunoSEQ multiplex PCR; TCRdb lists only in-frame clones, some missing. The sample yields about 2.4 million clones, approximately 93% seen once. Sequenced input: naive CD4+ T cells from PBMCs. Receptors were obtained from a man between 18 and 29 years old in good health. Some clones in this sample may be carry-over from other donors' samples. Each CDR3 is given with its conserved first and last residue. The order of the fields is J gene, clone size, D gene, V gene, CDR3 DNA, CDR3 protein. D genes are given only for firm matches. Clone size, where shown, is once, few, many, or a class for clones that have expanded.

>TRBJ1-2|-|-|TRBV7-3
TGTGCCAGCACCTTGGGGGGATCAAACTATGGCTACACCTTC
CASTLGGSNYGYTF
>TRBJ1-4|few|TRBD1|TRBV7-9
TGTGCCAGCCAAGAAGGACAGGGGTTTAATGAAAAACTGTTTTTT
CASQEGQGFNEKLFF
>TRBJ2-7|-|-|TRBV10-2
TGCGCCAGCAGTCAACCCCCCTCCAGGGCCTACGAGCAGTACTTC
CASSQPPSRAYEQYF
>TRBJ1-4|-|-|TRBV4-2
TGTGCCAGCAGCCTAATTACTGAAAAACTGTTTTTT
CASSLITEKLFF
>TRBJ1-2|-|-|TRBV7-3
TGTGCCAGCAGCTTAACATCTAACTATGGCTACACCTTC
CASSLTSNYGYTF
>TRBJ2-2|-|TRBD1|TRBV30
TGTGCCTGGAGTGGACAGGGCGCCGGGGAGCTGTTTTTT
CAWSGQGAGELFF
>TRBJ1-4|-|TRBD1|TRBV28
TGTGCCAGCAGAGGGACAGACTTAGGGAAACTGTTTTTT
CASRGTDLGKLFF
>TRBJ2-4|once|-|TRBV5-4
TGTGCCAGCAGCCCGAAGCTCCGGACAGACAACATTCAGTACTTC
CASSPKLRTDNIQYF
>TRBJ2-1|-|TRBD2|TRBV19
TGTGCCAGCTGGGGGCTAGCGGGGAGCTCCTACAATGAGCAGTTCTTC
CASWGLAGSSYNEQFF
>TRBJ1-2|-|-|TRBV20-1
TGCAGTGCTGGGACCGTTGCCGGCTACACCTTC
CSAGTVAGYTF
>TRBJ1-2|few|TRBD1|TRBV7-2
TGTGCCAGCAGCATCGGGACAGGGGATGGCTACACCTTC
CASSIGTGDGYTF
>TRBJ2-2|-|-|TRBV5-6
TGTGCCAGCAGCGAGGAGACAGCCAAGGGCACCGGGGAGCTGTTTTTT
CASSEETAKGTGELFF
>TRBJ2-5|-|-|TRBV11-2
TGTGCCAGCAGCTTAGTAAGGGCGGGACTCAAGTACTTC
CASSLVRAGLKYF
>TRBJ1-2|-|-|TRBV5-4
TGTGCCAGCAGCCCGCAGAAGGGAGCTAACTATGGCTACACCTTC
CASSPQKGANYGYTF
>TRBJ2-7|-|-|TRBV5-1
TGCGCCAGCAGCCACGGGAAGCCCCCCTACGAGCAGTACTTC
CASSHGKPPYEQYF
>TRBJ1-1|-|-|TRBV5-1
TGCGCCAGCAGCTTGTGGGGGCCTTCGGAGGCTTTCTTT
CASSLWGPSEAFF
>TRBJ2-1|-|-|TRBV7-9
TGTGCCAGCACTATTTACGAGGGGCAGCTAAATGAGCAGTTCTTC
CASTIYEGQLNEQFF
>TRBJ2-1|once|TRBD2|TRBV30
TGTGCCTGGAGGGGGCGAGCGGGAGAGGCTTGGAATGAGCAGTTCTTC
CAWRGRAGEAWNEQFF
>TRBJ2-1|-|-|TRBV5-1
TGCGCCAGCAGCCACTCGCACACGGGTACATACAATGAGCAGTTCTTC
CASSHSHTGTYNEQFF
>TRBJ2-5|-|-|TRBV9
TGTGCCAGCAGCGTAGACCCGGACCAAGAGACCCAGTACTTC
CASSVDPDQETQYF
>TRBJ2-7|-|-|TRBV5-1
TGCGCCAGCACTCACAGGGACACCCTTGCCTACGAGCAGTACTTC
CASTHRDTLAYEQYF
>TRBJ2-2|-|TRBD1|TRBV25-1
TGTGCCAGCAGCCCGCTGACAGGGAGGAACACCGGGGAGCTGTTTTTT
CASSPLTGRNTGELFF
>TRBJ1-4|once|TRBD1|TRBV7-9
TGTGCCAGCAGTTTTACGAAGGGACAGGCTGGTGAAAAACTGTTTTTT
CASSFTKGQAGEKLFF
>TRBJ2-5|-|-|TRBV9
TGTGCCAGCAGCTTCAGGATCGGAGAGACCCAGTACTTC
CASSFRIGETQYF
>TRBJ2-7|-|-|TRBV5-1
TGCGCCAGCAGCTCTGGAGGGGAGCAGTACTTC
CASSSGGEQYF
>TRBJ2-5|-|-|TRBV6-5
TGTGCCAGCAAACAGTGGGGGGACAGTACGGAGACCCAGTACTTC
CASKQWGDSTETQYF
>TRBJ2-5|-|TRBD1|TRBV5-6
TGTGCCAGCAGCTTAAGGACAGGGGGTGTGATAGAGACCCAGTACTTC
CASSLRTGGVIETQYF
>TRBJ2-1|once|-|TRBV7-8
TGTGCCAGCAATCCCGTGAGGTCCTACAATGAGCAGTTCTTC
CASNPVRSYNEQFF
>TRBJ1-2|-|-|TRBV28
TGTGCCAGCAGTGGGACGGGATATGGCTACACCTTC
CASSGTGYGYTF
>TRBJ1-5|-|TRBD1|TRBV7-8
TGTGCCAGCAGCTTTTCACGGACAGGGATCAATCAGCCCCAGCATTTT
CASSFSRTGINQPQHF
>TRBJ2-2|once|TRBD1|TRBV7-8
TGTGCCAGCAGCTCTTGGACAGGGAATACCGGGGAGCTGTTTTTT
CASSSWTGNTGELFF
>TRBJ2-7|once|-|TRBV7-2
TGTGCCAGCAGCTTAAAGAGGTTGGTCTACGAGCAGTACTTC
CASSLKRLVYEQYF
>TRBJ1-5|-|-|TRBV21-1
TGTGCCAGCAGCAAAGCAGTGACATCACAGCCCCAGCATTTT
CASSKAVTSQPQHF
>TRBJ2-3|-|-|TRBV10-1
TGCGCCAGCAGTGAATATGGGGTGGACGGCAACACAGATACGCAGTATTTT
CASSEYGVDGNTDTQYF
>TRBJ2-5|-|TRBD1|TRBV5-1
TGCGCCAGCAGCCGTCCGCCGGGACAGGGAACGGAGACCCAGTACTTC
CASSRPPGQGTETQYF
>TRBJ2-1|-|TRBD1|TRBV5-4
TGTGCCAGCAGTGGGAGACAGGGGGCGGGGAATGAGCAGTTCTTC
CASSGRQGAGNEQFF
>TRBJ2-1|-|-|TRBV5-4
TGTGCCAGCAGCTGGGGCGGGGTGGGATACAATGAGCAGTTCTTC
CASSWGGVGYNEQFF
>TRBJ2-3|-|TRBD2|TRBV9
TGTGCCAGCAGCCCTAGGACTAGCGGGAGTGGCACAGATACGCAGTATTTT
CASSPRTSGSGTDTQYF
>TRBJ2-3|-|TRBD2|TRBV14
TGTGCCAGCAGCCAATATCCTAGCGGGAGGACAGATACGCAGTATTTT
CASSQYPSGRTDTQYF
>TRBJ2-1|-|-|TRBV9
TGTGCCAGCAGCCCAGGGAAGGGGAATGAGCAGTTCTTC
CASSPGKGNEQFF